This T cell receptor (beta chain) came from a study of blood T cells in healthy people across ages (dated by TCRdb to between 2015 and 2016). A note on the overall study: Template switching captured roughly one uniquely barcoded TCR beta cDNA molecule per two T cells in model experiments. The study measured age-related changes in TCR beta repertoire diversity using deep sequencing normalized with unique cDNA molecular identifiers. The donors were split into four age groups: young (average around 16 years), middle-aged (about 40), aged (over 55) and long-lived (approximately 89). Donors of different ages were randomly distributed across sequencing lanes to avoid experimental bias. For two donors (one aged 18 to 30 and one aged 80 or older), the study analyzed two additional independent replicas of 1 million unique cDNA reads from the same blood draw. The paper as a whole reports these results and caveats: Bulk unsorted PBMC profiling prevented conclusive comparison of naive and antigen-experienced compartments. Because donor CMV infection status was unknown, age-related changes in expanded clonotypes were potentially confounded. Compared with the aged group, the long-lived group had more naive CD4+ T cells, fewer expanded clones and increased TCR diversity, suggesting age selection. Observed TCR beta diversity correlated strongly with the percentage of naive T cells measured by flow cytometry. As age increased, observed TCR beta diversity per million T cells dropped in a roughly linear way, and a significant reduction was already evident by age 40. Estimates of total diversity from one million sequenced T cells were regarded as lower bounds and underestimates.

Donors were approximately 42 systemically healthy Caucasian individuals from Russia aged roughly 6 to 90 years. Around 10 milliliters of peripheral blood were drawn from each donor into EDTA-treated Vacutainer tubes. Ficoll-Paque density-gradient centrifugation was used to isolate PBMCs, with at least 6.5 million per sample. Total RNA was extracted from PBMCs with Trizol reagent, with at least 6 micrograms obtained per sample. For every donor, flow cytometry on a PBMC aliquot measured the percentage of naive CD45RAhigh/CD27high T cells. In the germline V gene, CDR1 corresponds to SNHLY and CDR2 to FYNNEI. Clipping removes 5 bases from V and 1 base from J, with 9 as the unmatched junction base count. The CDR3 goes from the cysteine to the phenylalanine over 16 residues. Only CDR3 DNA is held: 48 bases, read in frame from base 1. Concerning this clonotype itself: The antigen this receptor binds is unknown. No base quality values were provided; no much bigger clone lies one nucleotide off.

The method was 5' RACE. Sequencing was carried out with an Illumina HiSeq 2500. A second PCR of about 7 to 12 cycles was performed with a sample-barcoded 5' primer and a J-beta primer mix. Each TCR beta cDNA molecule received a unique molecular identifier from a template-switch 5' adaptor carrying 12 random nucleotides. At least 2.5 million CDR3-containing paired-end reads were obtained from each sample. The Mint cDNA synthesis kit, primed by a TRBC-specific oligonucleotide, was used to synthesize first-strand cDNA from all RNA. Following uracil-DNA glycosylase treatment, all cDNA underwent a first 18-cycle PCR with the universal primers M1SS and BC2_uni_R. The paper's data handling went like this. For normalization, 1 million high-quality reads, each with a distinct molecular identifier, were randomly selected from each sample. Instead of being binned into consensus sequences, reads with shared molecular identifiers were discarded. MiTCR, set to a Q25 quality threshold and the strictest error-elimination algorithm, was used for CDR3 identification, clonotype clustering and error correction. Lower-bound total TCR beta diversity was estimated with a nonparametric unseen species model using Euler transformation. TCRdb passed the public sequencing reads through fastp at Q25 and MiXCR, retaining productive beta sequences. Each entry is one CDR3 protein sequence, shown with its most common DNA and genes. In this record, the V and J calls reflect TCRdb's handling and not the investigators' own analysis. This sample is represented by fewer than 900,000 distinct CDR3 sequences; 36% of them were singletons. The ten top clones hold over 10% of the sample.

Here the chain combines TRBV2 and TRBJ1-1, with 8 bases in between that match TRBD1. The clonotype comes from a man aged 18 to 29 in good health. What was sequenced was blood. DNA sequence: TGTGCCAGCAGTTCCGACAGGGGCCCCTCGAACACTGAAGCTTTCTTT. The translation is CASSSDRGPSNTEAFF.